A single sample gave rise to the 17 T cell receptor beta chains below, sequenced in a study of stem cell transplantation in POMP-related autoinflammatory disease. General study points: PRAID patients trended toward lower TRB diversity and higher clonality in all analyzed T-cell subsets. In PRAID patients, the number of distinct TRB V-J gene pairings was restricted.

Libraries were prepared by immunoSEQ multiplex PCR; TCRdb keeps only in-frame clonotypes and omits some of them. The sample records thousands of clones, approximately 91% being singletons. Their cognate antigens are unknown. Sequencing used CD8+ T cells from PBMCs, obtained before stem cell transplantation. All receptors come from a human donor with POMP-related autoinflammation and immune dysregulation (PRAID).

V is TRBV6-1 and J is TRBJ1-5; D not certain. This CDR3 contains 15 residues. The V gene's germline CDR1 is MNHNS and CDR2 SASEGT. Trimming removed 6 bases from V and 0 bases from J, with 12 bases in between. CDR3 region: CASRIGRYSNQPQHF. The CDR3 nucleotides are TGTGCCAGCAGGATAGGACGGTATAGCAATCAGCCCCAGCATTTT.

This rearrangement joins TRBV27 to TRBJ1-1; no clear D. The germline gives CDR1 MNHEY, CDR2 SMNVEV (reference sequence). Trimming shortened V by 5 bases and J by 1 base, and 14 bases separated the two germline ends. The CDR3 has 15 residues. In DNA form, the CDR3 reads TGTGCCAGCAGTGCCAAGCGGACCCGGAACACTGAAGCTTTCTTT. Translating it yields CASSAKRTRNTEAFF.

This sequence joins TRBV7-2 and TRBJ2-5; 8 bases map to TRBD2. The CDR3 has 15 amino acids. Germline V CDR1 and CDR2: SGHTA, FQGNSA. Trimming took 0 bases from V and 3 from J; bases not matched to a gene: 3. The CDR3 loop is CASSLAAGLEETQYF. DNA for the CDR3: TGTGCCAGCAGCTTAGCCGCGGGACTAGAAGAGACCCAGTACTTC.

This sequence joins TRBV11-2 and TRBJ2-5, with D perhaps matching TRBD2 (7 bases). Germline CDR1 SGHAT, CDR2 FQNNGV. CDR3 length: 18 residues. V gave up 4 bases and J gave up 5 bases, with 26 bases separating them. CDR3 sequence reads: CASSSPGGLYPLGETQYF. The CDR3 DNA reads as TGTGCCAGCAGCTCCCCCGGGGGGCTCTACCCTCTAGGGGAGACCCAGTACTTC.

This clone was found once. V usage is TRBV5-6 and J usage is TRBJ2-7; D might be TRBD2 (6 bases). Germline V lookup: CDR1 SGHDT, CDR2 YYEEEE. Between the trimmed V and J ends, which lost 7 bases and 1 base, there was a span of 15 bases. This CDR3 spans 14 amino acids. CDR3 in amino acids: CASSPWGESYEQYF. The CDR3 DNA reads TGTGCCAGCTCGCCATGGGGGGAATCCTACGAGCAGTACTTC.

The chain has TRBV7-9 and TRBJ2-1; D may be TRBD1 (6 bases). The CDR3 length is 15 residues. V was cut by 3 bases and J by 5 bases, with 14 bases left in between. Germline V gives CDR1 SEHNR, CDR2 FQNEAQ (reference sequence). The CDR3 sequence is CASSFRQALHNEQFF. The CDR3 DNA is TGTGCCAGCAGCTTTCGACAGGCCCTTCACAATGAGCAGTTCTTC.

V and J are TRBV6-5 and TRBJ2-7; D is ambiguous. Germline V gene data show CDR1 as MNHEY and CDR2 as SVGAGI. CDR3 size: 14 residues. Trimming pared 6 bases from V and 5 bases from J, leaving 17 bases between. This CDR3 reads CASRTTGPGDEQYF. The CDR3, as DNA: TGTGCCAGCAGAACCACCGGGCCGGGCGACGAGCAGTACTTC.

This clone occurred a few times. The chain recombines TRBV2 with TRBJ1-2; TRBD1 aligns across 11 bases. The CDR3 extends over 14 amino acids. The junction had 5 bases not matched to a gene; V was cut back by 6 bases and J by 5 bases. CDR1 SNHLY and CDR2 FYNNEI come from the germline V gene. Here the CDR3 DNA reads TGTGCCAGCAGCAGTGGGGACAGGGGGTATGGCTACACCTTC. Amino acids: CASSSGDRGYGYTF.

V is TRBV7-6 and J is TRBJ1-1; TRBD1 matches at 7 bases. The CDR3 has 15 amino acids. Germline V gives CDR1 SGHVS, CDR2 FNYEAQ. The V and J ends lost 4 bases and 0 bases, in that order; junction bases with no gene match: 5. CDR3 DNA: TGTGCCAGCAGCTCGCCCCAGGGGGTGAACACTGAAGCTTTCTTT. Translating gives CASSSPQGVNTEAFF. Based on the CDR3 plus reference TRBV7-6 and TRBJ1-1, the full variable domain is GAGVSQSPRYKVTKRGQDVALRCDPISGHVSLYWYRQALGQGPEFLTYFNYEAQQDKSGLPNDRFSAERPEGSISTLTIQRTEQRDSAMYRCASSSPQGVNTEAFFGQGTRLTVV.

CDR3 amino acids: CASRLQGSYNSPLHF. As DNA, the CDR3 is TGTGCCAGCAGACTACAGGGCTCCTATAATTCACCCCTCCACTTT. The rearrangement uses TRBV28 and TRBJ1-6, with D tentatively TRBD1 (6 bases). Looked up from germline, CDR1 is MDHEN and CDR2 is SYDVKM. Deletions cut 6 bases from V and 0 bases from J, with 9 bases between. The length of the CDR3 is 15 residues. The full variable domain, its missing parts supplied by reference TRBV28 and TRBJ1-6, is DVKVTQSSRYLVKRTGEKVFLECVQDMDHENMFWYRQDPGLGLRLIYFSYDVKMKEKGDIPEGYSVSREKKERFSLILESASTNQTSMYLCASRLQGSYNSPLHFGNGTRLTVT.

The J gene is TRBJ1-3, the V gene TRBV19; D call uncertain. V was trimmed by 5 bases and J by 0 bases, leaving 8 bases between them. Germline V gene lookup returns CDR1 LNHDA and CDR2 SQIVND (reference sequence). The CDR3 has 14 amino acids. The CDR3 region has the DNA TGTGCCAGTAGTTACGGAAGCTCTGGAAACACCATATATTTT. It encodes CASSYGSSGNTIYF.

The chain uses TRBV7-9 and TRBJ2-5; 14 bases are a match to TRBD2. Losses at the gene ends were 4 bases for V and 3 bases for J; bases not matched to a gene: 1. Germline V CDR1 and CDR2: SEHNR, FQNEAQ (reference sequence). The CDR3 consists of 15 residues. The DNA of the CDR3 is TGTGCCAGCAGCTGGACTAGCGGGGGGAAAGAGACCCAGTACTTC. This codes for CASSWTSGGKETQYF. Full variable domain (missing parts from reference TRBV7-9 and TRBJ2-5): DTGVSQNPRHKITKRGQNVTFRCDPISEHNRLYWYRQTLGQGPEFLTYFQNEAQLEKSRLLSDRFSAERPKGSFSTLEIQRTEQGDSAMYLCASSWTSGGKETQYFGPGTRLLVL.

The gene calls are TRBV29-1 and TRBJ2-3; 10 bases match TRBD2. CDR3 length: 21 residues. V lost 1 base to trimming and J lost 3 bases; unmatched junction nucleotides: 22. The germline CDR1 and CDR2 sequences are SQVTM and ANQGSEA. The CDR3 here is CSVEGLRQGMGLAGETDTQYF. In nucleotides, the CDR3 is TGCAGCGTTGAAGGGCTCCGACAGGGGATGGGCCTAGCGGGAGAAACAGATACGCAGTATTTT.

The rearrangement joins TRBV7-2 to TRBJ1-2, with D unclear. V was trimmed by 2 bases and J by 6 bases, leaving 16 bases between them. The V gene's germline CDR1 is SGHTA and CDR2 FQGNSA. This CDR3 spans 15 amino acids. The CDR3 nucleotides read TGTGCCAGCAGCTTAACGGCCAGGCCGATGGATGGCTACACCTTC. This sequence encodes CASSLTARPMDGYTF.

The CDR3 DNA follows: TGTGCCAGTAGTGGAGGACTAGCGGTCCCCGGAAACATTCAGTACTTC. This codes for CASSGGLAVPGNIQYF. The chain uses TRBV19 and TRBJ2-4; 10 nucleotides agree with TRBD2. The V gene end was trimmed by 5 bases and the J gene end by 6 bases; junction bases not matched to a gene: 10. This CDR3 has 16 amino acids. Germline V gives CDR1 LNHDA, CDR2 SQIVND (reference sequence).

The chain recombines TRBV27 with TRBJ2-5; TRBD2 matches at 9 bases. Unmatched junction bases numbered 14, after V lost 8 bases and J lost 4 bases. Germline V CDR1 and CDR2: MNHEY, SMNVEV (reference sequence). CDR3 length: 16 amino acids. Here the CDR3 reads CASGPPPSGKVETQYF. The DNA of the CDR3 is TGTGCCAGCGGTCCACCCCCTAGCGGGAAGGTAGAGACCCAGTACTTC.

The chain couples TRBV9 to TRBJ2-5, with D perhaps matching TRBD2 (6 bases). The CDR3 extends over 15 amino acids. CDR1 and CDR2 (germline): SGDLS, YYNGEE. V was pared by 0 bases and J by 5 bases, with 14 bases between. The CDR3 here is CASSVEASRGETQYF. CDR3 in DNA: TGTGCCAGCAGCGTAGAGGCTAGCCGGGGGGAGACCCAGTACTTC.